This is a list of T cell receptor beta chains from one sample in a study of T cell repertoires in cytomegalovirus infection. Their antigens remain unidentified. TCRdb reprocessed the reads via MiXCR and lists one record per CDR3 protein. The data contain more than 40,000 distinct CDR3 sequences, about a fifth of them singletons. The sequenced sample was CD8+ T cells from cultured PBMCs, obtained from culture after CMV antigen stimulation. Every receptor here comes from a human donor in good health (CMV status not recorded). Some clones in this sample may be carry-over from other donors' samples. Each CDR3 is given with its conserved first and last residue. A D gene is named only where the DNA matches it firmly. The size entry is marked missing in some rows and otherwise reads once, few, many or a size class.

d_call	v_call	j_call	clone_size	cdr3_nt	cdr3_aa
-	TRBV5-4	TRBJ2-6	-	TGTGCCAGCAGAGGGTGGGCGGCTGGGGCCAACGTCCTGACTTTC	CASRGWAAGANVLTF
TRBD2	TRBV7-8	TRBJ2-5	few	TGTGCCAGCAGCCCGGGACTAGCGTACCTCCAAGAGACCCAGTACTTC	CASSPGLAYLQETQYF
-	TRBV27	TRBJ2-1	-	TGTGCCAGCAGTCCTATCGGGGGCGTGAATGAGCAGTTCTTC	CASSPIGGVNEQFF
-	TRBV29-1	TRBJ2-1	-	TGCAGCGTTGAGGCTTGGGGGCTAGCCTCCTACAATGAGCAGTTCTTC	CSVEAWGLASYNEQFF
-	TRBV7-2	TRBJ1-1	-	TGTGCCAGCAGCCGCCCCACTGAAGCTTTCTTT	CASSRPTEAFF
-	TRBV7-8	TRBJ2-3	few	TGTGCCAGCAGCTTAGCCGAAAGGGGGTTCAAGGATACGCAGTATTTT	CASSLAERGFKDTQYF
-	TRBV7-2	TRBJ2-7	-	TGTGCCAGCAGCTTATCTGTGGGCGAGCAGTACTTC	CASSLSVGEQYF
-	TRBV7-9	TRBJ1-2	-	TGTGCCAGCAGCTTTTTGCTCCGGTCCTACACCTTC	CASSFLLRSYTF
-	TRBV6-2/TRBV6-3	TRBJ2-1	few	TGTGCCAGCAGTCACGGCCTAGTCCATGAGCAGTTCTTC	CASSHGLVHEQFF
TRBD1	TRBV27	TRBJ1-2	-	TGTGCCAGCAGTTTCGGACAGGGGTCTCCATATGGCTACACCTTC	CASSFGQGSPYGYTF
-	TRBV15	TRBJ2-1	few	TGTGCCACCAGCAGAGTTTTACTCCGGCAGGGCCCGTACAATGAGCAGTTCTTC	CATSRVLLRQGPYNEQFF
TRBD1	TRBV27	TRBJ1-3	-	TGTGCCAGCAGTAACTACCGGGACAGGCTATATTTT	CASSNYRDRLYF
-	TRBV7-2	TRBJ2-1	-	TGTGCCAGCAGCTTAGGGGTGGCAAATGAGCAGTTCTTC	CASSLGVANEQFF
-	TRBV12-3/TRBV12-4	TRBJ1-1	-	TGTGCCAGCACCTCCGGAGGAGAAGCTTTCTTT	CASTSGGEAFF
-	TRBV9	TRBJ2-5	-	TGTGCCAGCAGCGGGAAGACCCAGTACTTC	CASSGKTQYF
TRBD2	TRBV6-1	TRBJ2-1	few	TGTGCCAGCAGTGCAGCGGGAGGGATCAATGAGCAGTTCTTC	CASSAAGGINEQFF
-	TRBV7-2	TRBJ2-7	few	TGTGCCAGCAGCTCCGTCCCGGGGTACGAGCAGTACTTC	CASSSVPGYEQYF
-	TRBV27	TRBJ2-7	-	TGTGCCAGCAGTATCAGGGTAGCAAAAGTCTACGAGCAGTACTTC	CASSIRVAKVYEQYF
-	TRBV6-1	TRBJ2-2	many	TGTGCCAGCAATAGTGAGGTCGGGGAGCTGTTTTTT	CASNSEVGELFF
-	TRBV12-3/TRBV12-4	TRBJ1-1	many	TGTGCCAGCAGTTTAGGACGCACTGAAGCTTTCTTT	CASSLGRTEAFF
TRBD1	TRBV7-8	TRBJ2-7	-	TGTGCCAGCAGCCCCCCCGGAGGGGGACAGGACGAGCAGTACTTC	CASSPPGGGQDEQYF
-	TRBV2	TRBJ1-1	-	TGTGCCAGCGCAGTAGGCACTGAAGCTTTCTTT	CASAVGTEAFF
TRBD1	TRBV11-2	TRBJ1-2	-	TGTGCCAGCAGCTTAGGGGGACAGGGCTCTAACTATGGCTACACCTTC	CASSLGGQGSNYGYTF
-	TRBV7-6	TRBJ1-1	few	TGTGCCAGCAGCATCCAAAGCGGGGGCTGGAACACTGAAGCTTTCTTT	CASSIQSGGWNTEAFF
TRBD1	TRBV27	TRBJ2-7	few	TGTGCCAGCAGTTTAGCATCTGGGGGGCCGCTCCACGGACAGGGGAGAGACGAGCAGTACTTC	CASSLASGGPLHGQGRDEQYF
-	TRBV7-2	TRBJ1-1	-	TGTGCCAGCAGCCAGGGGACGGTGAACACTGAAGCTTTCTTT	CASSQGTVNTEAFF
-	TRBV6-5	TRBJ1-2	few	TGTGCCAGCAGTTACTCGGGGGCCATTATCGTCGGCGGCTATGGCTACACCTTC	CASSYSGAIIVGGYGYTF
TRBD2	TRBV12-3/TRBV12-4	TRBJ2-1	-	TGTGCCAGCAGGGCCAGAAAAAGCGGGAGCCTTCGCTCCTACAATGAGCAGTTCTTC	CASRARKSGSLRSYNEQFF
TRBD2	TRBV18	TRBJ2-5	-	TGTGCCAGCTCCCAGAGGGGACTAGCGGGGGGTCACCAAGAGACCCAGTACTTC	CASSQRGLAGGHQETQYF
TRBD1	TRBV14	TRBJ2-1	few	TGTGCCAGCAGCCAAAAGTTGGGACAGCTTTACAATGAGCAGTTCTTC	CASSQKLGQLYNEQFF
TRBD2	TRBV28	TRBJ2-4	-	TGTGCCAGCAGTGCGGGACTAGCGGGGGTAGCCAAAAACAGTCAGTACTTC	CASSAGLAGVAKNSQYF
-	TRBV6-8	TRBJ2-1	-	TGTGCCAGCAGGATGAGGGCTTTCAGCTCCTACAATGAGCAGTTCTTC	CASRMRAFSSYNEQFF
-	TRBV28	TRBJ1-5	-	TGTGCCAGCAATACAAGACAGATTTTCAATCAGCCCCAGCATTTT	CASNTRQIFNQPQHF
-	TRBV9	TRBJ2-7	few	TGTGCCAGCGCAAGACAGAGTAACGAGCAGTACTTC	CASARQSNEQYF
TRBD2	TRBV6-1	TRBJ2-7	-	TGTGCCAGCTCTAAGCTAGCGGGAGGTTCCTACGAGCAGTACTTC	CASSKLAGGSYEQYF
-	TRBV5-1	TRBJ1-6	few	TGCGCCAGCAGCTTGGACCGTGTGGGTAATTCACCCCTCCACTTT	CASSLDRVGNSPLHF
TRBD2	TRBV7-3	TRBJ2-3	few	TGTGCCAGCAGCCATAGCGGGGGTCCTCGGGATACGCAGTATTTT	CASSHSGGPRDTQYF
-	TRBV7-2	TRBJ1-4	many	TGTGCCAGCAGCTTAAATAATGGGAGGGGGAATGAAAAACTGTTTTTT	CASSLNNGRGNEKLFF
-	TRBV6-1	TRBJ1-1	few	TGTGCCAGCCCTAGTCATCGGAAAACGGGGACTGAAGCTTTCTTT	CASPSHRKTGTEAFF
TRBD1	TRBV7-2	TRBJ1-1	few	TGTGCCAGCGTCACAAGGGGGCGGGGGACCTTGCAAACTGAAGCTTTCTTT	CASVTRGRGTLQTEAFF
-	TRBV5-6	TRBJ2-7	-	TGTGCCAGCAGCTCCCGACAGGTCAACTACGAGCAGTACTTC	CASSSRQVNYEQYF
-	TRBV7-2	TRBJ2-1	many	TGTGCCAGCAGCGTATCTGTTAATGAGCAGTTCTTC	CASSVSVNEQFF